Following are 32 T cell receptor beta chains from one sample sequenced in a study of blood T cells in healthy people across ages. With a J-beta primer mix and a sample-barcoded 5' primer, a second PCR ran 7 to 11 cycles. TCRdb redid the calling of the 5' RACE reads with MiXCR, one entry per CDR3 protein. The repertoire has fewer than 2,000,000 distinct CDR3 sequences, roughly 32% of them found once; the top ten carry around 11%. The sample taken for sequencing was blood. These receptors originate from a woman under 40 in good health.

This chain connects TRBV20-1 to TRBJ2-2, with D perhaps TRBD2 (6 bases). The CDR3 has 16 residues. V was clipped by 5 bases and J by 5 bases, with 21 bases between them. Germline CDR1 is DFQATT and CDR2 is SNEGSKA (reference sequence). The CDR3 here is CSAWSKAAGRTGELFF. CDR3 nucleotides: TGCAGTGCTTGGTCCAAAGCAGCGGGTAGGACCGGGGAGCTGTTTTTT.

This clonotype has just a few counts. J is TRBJ2-1 and V is TRBV12-3 or TRBV12-4; 10 nucleotides agree with TRBD2. V dropped 2 bases and J dropped 8; count of bases not matched to a gene: 6. The CDR3 is 15 residues long. CDR3 nucleotides: TGTGCCAGCAGTTTAAGCAGCGGGGGGGCCCATGAGCAGTTCTTC. Encoded protein: CASSLSSGGAHEQFF.

The chain uses TRBV11-2 and TRBJ2-1; D is perhaps TRBD1 (6 bases). This CDR3 is 12 amino acids long. In germline, CDR1 is SGHAT, CDR2 FQNNGV. V dropped 8 bases and J dropped 5 bases, with 10 bases sitting between them. The CDR3 DNA sequence: TGTGCCAGCCGACAGGAAAACAATGAGCAGTTCTTC. Translated, it gives CASRQENNEQFF.

The rearrangement links TRBV12-3 or TRBV12-4 to TRBJ2-5, with a possible D match to TRBD1 (6 bases). Trimming took off 6 bases at V and 5 bases at J, with 19 bases between the two ends. This CDR3 has 15 amino acids. The CDR3 reads CASSPDQGRRETQYF. Written as DNA, the CDR3 is TGTGCCAGCAGCCCAGATCAGGGGAGAAGGGAGACCCAGTACTTC.

The genes are TRBV12-3 or TRBV12-4 and TRBJ2-1, with TRBD2 matching 8 bases. There are 16 residues in the CDR3. V shed 5 bases, J shed 3 bases, and the junction held 9 bases outside the gene matches. The CDR3 DNA sequence: TGTGCCAGCAGTCCGGGGGGGTCTGGGGGCTACAATGAGCAGTTCTTC. It is translated as CASSPGGSGGYNEQFF.

The CDR3 DNA reads as TGTGCCATCAGTGAACAGGGTATGCCACCCCTCCACTTT. Protein sequence: CAISEQGMPPLHF. V is TRBV10-3 and J is TRBJ1-6; D is possibly TRBD1 (6 bases). The CDR3 contains 13 residues. V was trimmed by 3 bases and J by 11 bases, leaving 11 bases between them. Germline loops: CDR1 ENHRY, CDR2 SYGVKD.

This clonotype was counted many times. V is TRBV29-1 and J is TRBJ2-7; 7 bases are a match to TRBD2. Trimming took 4 bases from V and 3 from J; bases not matched to a gene: 6. The CDR3 length is 13 residues. Germline assignment: CDR1 SQVTM and CDR2 ANQGSEA. This CDR3 is CSVGVAGRYEQYF. CDR3 DNA: TGCAGCGTTGGGGTAGCGGGCCGCTACGAGCAGTACTTC.

This clonotype was counted a few times. CDR3 in DNA: TGTGCCAGCAGCCAAAGTGGGGACAGGGATTATCACTACGAGCAGTACTTC. This translates into CASSQSGDRDYHYEQYF. The chain carries TRBV4-2 and TRBJ2-7, with 9 nucleotides matching TRBD1. V lost 2 bases and J lost 3; bases outside the gene matches: 11. This CDR3 comprises 17 residues. Germline values: CDR1 LGHNA, CDR2 YNFKEQ.

The chain's CDR3 is CSATGGAGSNQPQHF. Here the CDR3 DNA reads TGCAGTGCTACAGGGGGCGCGGGAAGCAATCAGCCCCAGCATTTT. The V gene is TRBV20-1, the J gene TRBJ1-5; TRBD1 aligns across 8 bases. CDR1 and CDR2 from the germline V gene are DFQATT and SNEGSKA (reference sequence). V was pared by 4 bases and J by 1 base, with 6 bases of the junction left unmatched. This CDR3 region has 15 residues.

This clonotype is a singleton in its sample. The chain uses TRBV2 and TRBJ1-5; D is possibly TRBD1 (6 bases). This CDR3 has 15 amino acids. The germline CDR1 and CDR2 sequences are SNHLY and FYNNEI. The V gene lost 7 bases and the J gene lost 6 bases, with 19 bases spanning the gap. The CDR3 DNA is TGTGCCAGCACCCCCGGGACACGGGCAGGTCAGCCCCAGCATTTT. Amino acids: CASTPGTRAGQPQHF.

This chain joins TRBV21-1 and TRBJ1-5; the table assigns TRBD1, which was not confirmed against the DNA. TRBV21-1 is designated a pseudogene. The CDR3 length is 19 residues. This chain's CDR3 is CASFHRNARGPTSNQPQHF. The CDR3 DNA reads TGTGCCAGCTTCCATCGGAATGCCAGGGGGCCTACGAGCAATCAGCCCCAGCATTTT.

This chain joins TRBV7-9 and TRBJ2-5; no firm D call. CDR3 size: 15 residues. Germline CDR1 and CDR2: SEHNR and FQNEAQ (reference sequence). Trimming pared 1 base from V and 5 bases from J, leaving 14 bases between. The CDR3 reads CASSLEEGEGETQYF. As DNA, the CDR3 is TGTGCCAGCAGCTTAGAAGAAGGTGAAGGTGAGACCCAGTACTTC.

This clonotype is a singleton in its sample. The rearrangement joins TRBV6-1 to TRBJ2-4, with 8 bases that match TRBD1. CDR1 is MNHNS, CDR2 SASEGT, per germline. V was pared by 3 bases and J by 9 bases, with 7 bases of the junction left unmatched. The CDR3 loop spans 14 amino acids. The CDR3 reads CASSEVGQGSIQYF. The CDR3 DNA follows: TGTGCCAGCAGTGAGGTAGGACAGGGTAGCATTCAGTACTTC.

The chain recombines TRBV20-1 with TRBJ1-5, with D unresolved. Germline V gene data show CDR1 as DFQATT and CDR2 as SNEGSKA (reference sequence). This CDR3 spans 15 amino acids. The V end lost 4 bases, the J end lost 2 bases, and 15 bases lay between the germline ends. The chain's CDR3 is CSAKRVLGGNQPQHF. The CDR3 nucleotides read TGCAGTGCTAAGAGGGTTTTGGGCGGCAATCAGCCCCAGCATTTT.

This clonotype has only a few counts. This chain connects TRBV27 to TRBJ2-5; possibly TRBD1 or TRBD2 for D (5 bases each). The J call may be faulty, since TRBJ2-7 better matches the DNA end. Germline CDR1 is MNHEY and CDR2 is SMNVEV (reference sequence). The length of the CDR3 is 14 residues. The CDR3 is CASSSRTPAGEQYF. The CDR3, as DNA: TGTGCCAGCAGTTCCCGGACACCGGCGGGCGAGCAGTACTTC.

This chain links TRBV2 with TRBJ2-3; D ambiguous. With 6 bases removed from V and 0 bases from J, the gap between germline ends came to 16 bases. The CDR3 runs 16 residues. CDR1 and CDR2 (germline): SNHLY, FYNNEI. The CDR3 nucleotides read TGTGCCAGCAGGAAACGAACAGCGACTAGCACAGATACGCAGTATTTT. Translated, it gives CASRKRTATSTDTQYF.

Regarding this clonotype: A clone one base away is much larger, so this may be a read error. The CDR3 carries no conserved terminal phenylalanine or tryptophan, so it likely arises from a read error. The chain recombines TRBV12-3 or TRBV12-4 with TRBJ2-3; 8 positions match TRBD1. Germline trimming cut 8 bases from V and 1 base from J; bases unmatched to any gene: 2. The CDR3 is made up of 13 amino acids. The CDR3 protein is CASVTGGTDTQYS. The CDR3 DNA reads as TGTGCCAGCGTGACAGGGGGCACAGATACGCAGTATTCT.

This clonotype has a handful of counts. The DNA of the CDR3 is TGTGCCAGCAGCCATTACAGGGTGGCCTACAATGAGCAGTTCTTC. It is translated as CASSHYRVAYNEQFF. The chain links TRBV5-6 to TRBJ2-1; perhaps TRBD1 as D (6 bases). V was pared by 4 bases and J by 2 bases, with 13 bases between. The CDR3 length is 15 residues. Per the germline V gene, CDR1 is SGHDT and CDR2 is YYEEEE.

CDR3 in amino acids: CASTSRETDTQYF. The CDR3 DNA reads TGCGCCAGCACTTCGCGCGAAACAGATACGCAGTATTTT. J is TRBJ2-3 and V is TRBV5-1; D gene unclear. The ends were cut back, 6 bases at V and 3 bases at J, with 11 bases in the middle. The CDR3 is made up of 13 amino acids. From germline, CDR1 is SGHRS and CDR2 YFSETQ.

The chain has TRBV6-1 and TRBJ1-2; 7 bases fit TRBD1. V lost 5 bases, J lost 5 bases, and 20 bases stayed unmatched. Germline loops: CDR1 MNHNS, CDR2 SASEGT. CDR3 length: 18 residues. The CDR3 DNA follows: TGTGCCAGCAGTCCTCGGGGCCCCAGGGGGGGCGTCCTTTATGGCTACACCTTC. This sequence encodes CASSPRGPRGGVLYGYTF.

This clonotype was seen a handful of times. The rearrangement uses TRBV6-5 and TRBJ1-1, with no clear D. Germline V gives CDR1 MNHEY, CDR2 SVGAGI. The CDR3 runs 13 residues. V shed 10 bases and J shed 0 bases, with 12 bases lying between them. The DNA for the CDR3 is TGTGCCACCCAAGGAGGCTTGAACACTGAAGCTTTCTTT. Its translation: CATQGGLNTEAFF.

The chain uses TRBV7-4 and TRBJ2-1, with D possibly being TRBD2 (6 bases). This CDR3 contains 17 residues. The V and J ends lost 3 bases and 5 bases respectively, with 20 bases between them. Germline assignment: CDR1 SGHVT and CDR2 SQSDAQ. This CDR3 reads CASSLEFDSGPNNEQFF. The CDR3 nucleotides are TGTGCCAGCAGCTTGGAGTTTGACAGCGGGCCTAACAATGAGCAGTTCTTC.

The chain employs TRBV12-3 or TRBV12-4 and TRBJ1-1; a weak D match, TRBD1 (6 bases). V was trimmed by 5 bases and J by 7 bases, leaving 17 bases between them. The CDR3 loop spans 14 amino acids. The CDR3 is CASSRSGQLLEAFF. As DNA, the CDR3 is TGTGCCAGCAGTCGTAGCGGACAGCTACTTGAAGCTTTCTTT.

This chain links TRBV7-2 with TRBJ1-5; no clear D gene. V was cut by 6 bases and J by 0 bases, with 6 bases left in between. Germline V gene data show CDR1 as SGHTA and CDR2 as FQGNSA. CDR3 length: 13 amino acids. CDR3 loop: CASSTYSNQPQHF. The CDR3 DNA reads as TGTGCCAGCAGTACCTATAGCAATCAGCCCCAGCATTTT.

This clonotype was seen a few times. The rearrangement uses TRBV27 and TRBJ2-7, with D perhaps TRBD1 or TRBD2 (5 bases each). The CDR3 runs 16 residues. Germline CDR1 reads MNHEY; CDR2 reads SMNVEV (reference sequence). Trimming removed 4 bases from V and 2 bases from J, with 18 bases in between. The CDR3 region has the DNA TGTGCCAGCAGTTCGGGGACGGGGTCCCCACCCTACGAGCAGTACTTC. This gives the protein CASSSGTGSPPYEQYF.

This clonotype was counted a few times. V and J are TRBV25-1 and TRBJ2-7; TRBD1 agrees at 7 bases. The germline V gene has CDR1 MGHDK and CDR2 SYGVNS. The CDR3 runs to 16 residues. J gave up 0 bases and V 4 bases, and 9 bases lay outside the gene matches. The CDR3 coding sequence is TGTGCCAGCAGTGCTACGACAGGGAAAGGCTCCTACGAGCAGTACTTC. Residues: CASSATTGKGSYEQYF.

The rearrangement uses TRBV7-9 and TRBJ1-4, with D uncertain. The CDR3 extends over 14 amino acids. The V and J ends lost 3 bases and 8 bases respectively, with 13 bases between them. In germline, CDR1 is SEHNR, CDR2 FQNEAQ (reference sequence). CDR3 bases: TGTGCCAGCAGCTTCTCGAGAGTTCGGGAAAAACTGTTTTTT. The encoded protein is CASSFSRVREKLFF.

Regarding this clonotype: At one end the junction does not follow the germline gene, possibly because of a read error. The genes are TRBV4-2 and TRBJ2-1; possibly TRBD2 for D (6 bases). From germline, CDR1 is LGHNA and CDR2 YNFKEQ. The CDR3 has 13 amino acids. The CDR3 DNA reads TGTGCCTGCAGCCCTGGACTAAACGATGAGCAGTTCTTC. As protein: CACSPGLNDEQFF.

The chain carries TRBV5-5 and TRBJ1-2, with D possibly matching TRBD1 (5 bases). Per germline, CDR1 SGHKS and CDR2 YYEKEE (reference sequence). This CDR3 is 18 amino acids long. The germline V and J ends were trimmed by 0 bases and 6 bases, with 24 bases remaining between them. The CDR3: CASSLGWGLKTSVDGYTF. The CDR3, as DNA: TGTGCCAGCAGCTTGGGCTGGGGACTGAAGACCTCCGTGGATGGCTACACCTTC.

The rearrangement links TRBV2 to TRBJ1-1, with D unresolved. This CDR3 region has 11 residues. V lost 6 bases, J lost 6 bases, and 8 bases lay in between. CDR1 is SNHLY, CDR2 FYNNEI, per germline. The CDR3 reads CASSVSPEAFF. In nucleotides, the CDR3 is TGTGCCAGCAGCGTCAGCCCTGAAGCTTTCTTT. Together with reference TRBV2 and TRBJ1-1, the CDR3 gives the full variable domain: EPEVTQTPSHQVTQMGQEVILRCVPISNHLYFYWYRQILGQKVEFLVSFYNNEISEKSEIFDDQFSVERPDGSNFTLKIRSTKLEDSAMYFCASSVSPEAFFGQGTRLTVV.

The chain uses TRBV12-3 or TRBV12-4 and TRBJ1-2; D ambiguous. V lost 3 bases to trimming and J lost 8 bases, with 13 bases between them. There are 13 residues in the CDR3. The CDR3: CASSFPFGEGYTF. The CDR3 DNA follows: TGTGCCAGCAGTTTCCCCTTTGGGGAAGGCTACACCTTC.

The chain is built from TRBV29-1 and TRBJ2-1, with D maybe TRBD1 (6 bases). This CDR3 contains 13 residues. The germline V gene has CDR1 SQVTM and CDR2 ANQGSEA. The CDR3 DNA follows: TGCGGCACCACAGGGACCTCCTACAATGAGCAGTTCTTC. Translated: CGTTGTSYNEQFF.